These 10 T cell receptor beta chains came from one sample sequenced in a study of blood T cells in healthy people across ages. Through a sample-barcoded 5' primer and a J-beta primer mix, a second PCR was run for 7 to 11 cycles. TCRdb re-analysed the 5' RACE reads in MiXCR, keeping a single row per CDR3 protein. The sample records approximately 1,700,000 distinct CDR3 sequences, about two fifths being singletons. Material for sequencing was blood. These TCRs come from a human donor in good health.

This clonotype was found a few times. The gene calls are TRBV20-1 and TRBJ1-5, with a weak D call TRBD1 (6 bases). CDR1 and CDR2 from the germline V gene are DFQATT and SNEGSKA (reference sequence). CDR3 length: 13 residues. Trimming shortened V by 5 bases and J by 2 bases, and 10 bases separated the two germline ends. CDR3 region: CSAPDRGNQPQHF. As DNA, the CDR3 is TGCAGTGCTCCGGACAGAGGCAATCAGCCCCAGCATTTT.

The rearrangement uses TRBV7-9 and TRBJ2-1; D gene ambiguous. The length of the CDR3 is 13 residues. The germline CDR1 and CDR2 sequences are SEHNR and FQNEAQ (reference sequence). V gave up 4 bases and J gave up 7 bases, with 11 bases separating them. This CDR3 reads CASSSTSGNEQFF. In DNA form, the CDR3 reads TGTGCCAGCAGCTCCACTTCTGGGAATGAGCAGTTCTTC. The variable domain in full, completed from reference TRBV7-9 and TRBJ2-1, reads DTGVSQNPRHKITKRGQNVTFRCDPISEHNRLYWYRQTLGQGPEFLTYFQNEAQLEKSRLLSDRFSAERPKGSFSTLEIQRTEQGDSAMYLCASSSTSGNEQFFGPGTRLTVL.

The V call is TRBV4-1, the J call TRBJ2-3; 9 bases match TRBD2. The germline V gene has CDR1 MGHRA and CDR2 YSYEKL. Unmatched junction bases numbered 8, after V lost 8 bases and J lost 2 bases. The CDR3 has 15 residues. The CDR3 loop is CASRKGLAYTDTQYF. The CDR3 DNA follows: TGCGCCAGCCGGAAGGGACTAGCTTACACAGATACGCAGTATTTT.

In this sample, this clonotype turned up a few times. V and J are TRBV25-1 and TRBJ2-7; D may correspond to TRBD1 or TRBD2 (5 bases each). Trimming shortened V by 2 bases and J by 5 bases, and 10 bases separated the two germline ends. The CDR3 is 13 residues long. The germline V gene has CDR1 MGHDK and CDR2 SYGVNS. CDR3 nucleotides: TGTGCCAGCAGTGAAAGTTGGGGGAACGAGCAGTACTTC. Its protein is CASSESWGNEQYF.

The genes are TRBV20-1 and TRBJ1-2; 8 bases are shared with TRBD1. Germline V gene lookup returns CDR1 DFQATT and CDR2 SNEGSKA (reference sequence). Losses at the gene ends were 5 bases for V and 2 bases for J; bases not matched to a gene: 10. The CDR3 sequence is 15 residues long. For the CDR3, the DNA is TGCAGTGCTCCCCCCGGGACAGGACCAAACTATGGCTACACCTTC. It specifies CSAPPGTGPNYGYTF.

The gene calls are TRBV20-1 and TRBJ2-3; 9 nucleotides align to TRBD1. The CDR3 spans 14 residues. Per germline, CDR1 DFQATT and CDR2 SNEGSKA (reference sequence). V dropped 2 bases and J dropped 6; count of bases not matched to a gene: 6. In DNA form, the CDR3 reads TGCAGTGCTAGACCGGGACAGGGCTACGATACGCAGTATTTT. Protein product: CSARPGQGYDTQYF.

The chain joins TRBV5-5 to TRBJ2-3, with 8 bases fitting TRBD2. This CDR3 has 15 amino acids. The germline CDR1 and CDR2 sequences are SGHKS and YYEKEE (reference sequence). With 4 bases clipped from V and 2 bases from J, the junction kept 6 bases outside the gene matches. CDR3 region: CASSAPGGTTDTQYF. In DNA, the CDR3 is TGTGCCAGCAGCGCCCCGGGGGGGACCACAGATACGCAGTATTTT.

The gene calls are TRBV6-6 and TRBJ1-5; 8 bases are shared with TRBD1. CDR3 length equals 15 residues. Trimming cost V 6 bases and J 3 bases; bases outside gene matches: 7. The germline gives CDR1 MNHNY, CDR2 SVGAGI (reference sequence). The CDR3 is CASRAGGEDNQPQHF. The DNA of the CDR3 is TGTGCCAGCAGGGCAGGGGGCGAGGACAATCAGCCCCAGCATTTT.

V is TRBV4-2 and J is TRBJ2-7; perhaps D is TRBD1 or TRBD2 (5 bases each). V was clipped by 3 bases and J by 6 bases, with 12 bases between them. The CDR3 is 13 residues long. Per germline, CDR1 LGHNA and CDR2 YNFKEQ. In nucleotides, the CDR3 is TGTGCCAGCAGCCAGAGCAGGGACGGCGAGCAGTACTTC. Translating gives CASSQSRDGEQYF.

J is TRBJ2-7 and V is TRBV20-1; D remains unclear. CDR1 DFQATT and CDR2 SNEGSKA come from the germline V gene (reference sequence). This CDR3 region has 15 residues. Trimming pared 0 bases from V and 4 bases from J, leaving 16 bases between. The CDR3 region is CSARDPQINYYEQYF. CDR3 sequence (DNA): TGCAGTGCTAGAGACCCTCAAATTAACTATTACGAGCAGTACTTC.